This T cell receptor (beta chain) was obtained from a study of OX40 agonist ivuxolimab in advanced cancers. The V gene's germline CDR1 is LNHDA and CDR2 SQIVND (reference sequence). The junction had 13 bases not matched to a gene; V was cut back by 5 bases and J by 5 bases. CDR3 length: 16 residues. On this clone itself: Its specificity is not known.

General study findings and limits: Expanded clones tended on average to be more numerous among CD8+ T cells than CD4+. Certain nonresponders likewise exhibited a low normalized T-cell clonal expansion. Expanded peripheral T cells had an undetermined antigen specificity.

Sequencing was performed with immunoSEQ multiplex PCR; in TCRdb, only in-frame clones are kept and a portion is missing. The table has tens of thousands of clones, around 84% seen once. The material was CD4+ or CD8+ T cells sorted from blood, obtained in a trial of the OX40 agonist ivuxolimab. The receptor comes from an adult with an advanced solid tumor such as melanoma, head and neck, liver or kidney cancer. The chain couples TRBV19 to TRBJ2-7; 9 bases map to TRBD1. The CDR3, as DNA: TGTGCCAGTAGTGTCCCCTCGGGACAGGGTCCCCACGAGCAGTACTTC. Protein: CASSVPSGQGPHEQYF.